A single sample gave rise to the 9 T cell receptor beta chains below, sequenced in a study of post-analysis software for immune sequencing data. Study-level results: Four to six TRBV segments (TRBV5-6, TRBV5-1 and TRBV20-1 among them) occurred more frequently in patients than in controls.

Sequencing libraries made from TCR beta cDNA carried unique molecular identifiers. MiXCR was run by TCRdb on the PCR reads, yielding one entry per CDR3 protein. There are hundreds of thousands of distinct CDR3 sequences in the sample; roughly three fifths occur only once, and approximately 10% lies in the top ten. These receptors' antigens are unknown. Sequencing used blood. These receptors all come from a girl aged 2 to 9 with multiple sclerosis.

The rearrangement uses TRBV28 and TRBJ1-2; unclear D gene. V lost 9 bases and J 4 bases, leaving 15 bases between the germline ends. The CDR3 covers 13 residues. The germline gives CDR1 MDHEN, CDR2 SYDVKM. CDR3 protein: CASNPGRSYGYTF. Here the CDR3 DNA reads TGTGCCAGTAATCCTGGACGGAGCTATGGCTACACCTTC.

The gene calls are TRBV4-1 and TRBJ2-7; no firm D call. The CDR3 sequence is 13 residues long. V gave up 6 bases and J gave up 10 bases, with 19 bases separating them. Per germline, CDR1 MGHRA and CDR2 YSYEKL. CDR3 DNA: TGCGCCAGCAGTGGGTCCACTCCGCGAACCCAGTACTTC. Residues: CASSGSTPRTQYF.

The chain combines TRBV7-8 with TRBJ2-7; D may be TRBD1 (5 bases). The CDR3 spans 16 residues. Germline V CDR1 and CDR2: SGHVS, FQNEAQ. Trimming cost V 5 bases and J 7 bases, with 24 bases left between them. In DNA form, the CDR3 reads TGTGCCAGCAGCCCCCGTCGATTGGGGTTAAACAGGGAGCAGTACTTC. Translated, it gives CASSPRRLGLNREQYF.

The chain employs TRBV7-2 and TRBJ1-6; maybe TRBD1 (6 bases). Germline assignment: CDR1 SGHTA and CDR2 FQGNSA. Trimming cost V 3 bases and J 2 bases, with 8 bases left between them. The CDR3 sequence is 15 residues long. CDR3 region: CASSFQGTYNSPLHF. The CDR3 DNA sequence: TGTGCCAGCAGCTTCCAGGGGACCTATAATTCACCCCTCCACTTT. Full variable domain (missing parts from reference TRBV7-2 and TRBJ1-6): GAGVSQSPSNKVTEKGKDVELRCDPISGHTALYWYRQSLGQGLEFLIYFQGNSAPDKSGLPSDRFSAERTGGSVSTLTIQRTQQEDSAVYLCASSFQGTYNSPLHFGNGTRLTVT.

This clonotype was counted once. The rearrangement links TRBV20-1 to TRBJ2-4, with D possibly matching TRBD2 (6 bases). Germline-derived CDR1 and CDR2 are DFQATT and SNEGSKA (reference sequence). Trimming stripped 8 bases from V and 0 bases from J, with 20 bases between. This CDR3 spans 16 amino acids. In DNA, the CDR3 is TGCAGTATTCCGGGACGGGGGATATTAGCCAAAAACATTCAGTACTTC. This translates into CSIPGRGILAKNIQYF.

A few counts support this clonotype. V gene TRBV3-1 combines with J gene TRBJ2-5; 10 nucleotides agree with TRBD2. The germline CDR1 and CDR2 sequences are LGHDT and YNNKEL (reference sequence). The CDR3 loop spans 14 amino acids. V gave up 6 bases and J gave up 5 bases; unmatched junction bases: 6. CDR3 residues: CASREAGGRETQYF. CDR3 in DNA: TGTGCCAGCAGGGAAGCGGGGGGGCGGGAGACCCAGTACTTC.

In nucleotides, the CDR3 is TGTGCCAGCAGACCGAGCGGGAGTGGGGAGACCCAGTACTTC. Amino acids: CASRPSGSGETQYF. V usage is TRBV6-5 and J usage is TRBJ2-7; 8 bases map to TRBD2. The J call is doubtful: the DNA matches TRBJ2-5 better. This CDR3 has 14 amino acids. Germline CDR1 reads MNHEY; CDR2 reads SVGAGI.

Details on this clonotype: A junction end diverges from the germline sequence, so it may reflect a read error. The genes are TRBV29-1 and TRBJ2-5; 7 nucleotides agree with TRBD2. The CDR3 is 14 residues long. CDR1 SQVTM and CDR2 ANQGSEA come from the germline V gene. The DNA of the CDR3 is TGCAGCGTTGACATGCGGGGGACCCAAGAGGCCCAGTACTTC. It codes for CSVDMRGTQEAQYF.

The genes are TRBV12-3 or TRBV12-4 and TRBJ2-1; 10 positions agree with TRBD2. The CDR3 sequence is 15 residues long. The CDR3 protein is CATRGRTSGYNEQFF. The CDR3 DNA reads TGTGCAACCCGGGGCCGGACTAGCGGTTACAATGAGCAGTTCTTC.